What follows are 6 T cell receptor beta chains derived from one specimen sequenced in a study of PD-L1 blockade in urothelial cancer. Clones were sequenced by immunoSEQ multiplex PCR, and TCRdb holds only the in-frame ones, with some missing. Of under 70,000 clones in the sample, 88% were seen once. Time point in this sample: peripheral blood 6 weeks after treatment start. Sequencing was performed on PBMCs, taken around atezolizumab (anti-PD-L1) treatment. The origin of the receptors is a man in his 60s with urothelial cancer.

CDR3 loop: CASSIPRGGRSPLHF. The DNA for the CDR3 is TGTGCCAGTAGTATCCCCAGGGGCGGCCGCTCACCCCTCCACTTT. The chain has TRBV19 and TRBJ1-6; D may be TRBD1 (6 bases). The CDR3 contains 15 residues. Germline V CDR1 and CDR2: LNHDA, SQIVND (reference sequence). Trimming removed 3 bases from V and 10 bases from J, with 16 bases in between.

The CDR3 is CASSQDRGGGEQYF. The CDR3 coding sequence is TGTGCCAGCAGCCAAGACCGGGGTGGTGGAGAGCAGTACTTC. V is TRBV7-3 and J is TRBJ2-7, with D perhaps matching TRBD2 (5 bases). Germline loops: CDR1 SGHTA, CDR2 FQGTGA. V was pared by 5 bases and J by 7 bases, with 18 bases between. The CDR3 runs to 14 residues.

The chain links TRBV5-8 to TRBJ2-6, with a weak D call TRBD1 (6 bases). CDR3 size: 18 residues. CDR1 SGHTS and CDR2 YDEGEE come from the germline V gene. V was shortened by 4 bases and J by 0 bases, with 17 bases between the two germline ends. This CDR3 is CASSPGTPNLSGANVLTF. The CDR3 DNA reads TGTGCCAGCAGCCCGGGGACACCGAACCTCTCTGGGGCCAACGTCCTGACTTTC.

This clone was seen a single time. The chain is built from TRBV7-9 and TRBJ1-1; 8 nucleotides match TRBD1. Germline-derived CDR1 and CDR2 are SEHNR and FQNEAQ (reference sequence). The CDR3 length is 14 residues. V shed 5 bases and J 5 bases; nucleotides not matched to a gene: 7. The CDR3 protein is CASSMTGVSTEAFF. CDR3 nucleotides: TGTGCCAGCAGCATGACAGGGGTTTCGACTGAAGCTTTCTTT.

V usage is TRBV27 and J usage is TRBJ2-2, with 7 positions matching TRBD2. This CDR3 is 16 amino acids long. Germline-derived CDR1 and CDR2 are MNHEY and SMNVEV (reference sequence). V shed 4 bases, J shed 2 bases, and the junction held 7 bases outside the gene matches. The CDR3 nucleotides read TGTGCCAGCAGTTCGCCCGGGGGGATTAACACCGGGGAGCTGTTTTTT. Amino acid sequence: CASSSPGGINTGELFF.

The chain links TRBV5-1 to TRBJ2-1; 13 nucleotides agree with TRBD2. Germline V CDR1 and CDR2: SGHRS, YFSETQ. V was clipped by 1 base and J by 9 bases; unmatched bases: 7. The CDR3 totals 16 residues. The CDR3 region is CASSLQGTSGVGEQFF. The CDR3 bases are TGCGCCAGCAGCTTGCAAGGGACTAGCGGGGTGGGTGAGCAGTTCTTC.